This T cell receptor (beta chain) was sequenced in a study of T cell responses to AZD1222 COVID-19 vaccine. About the research overall: Pooling covered second doses at about 4 or about 12 weeks.

CDR3 length: 14 amino acids. Germline V gene lookup returns CDR1 SEHNR and CDR2 FQNEAQ (reference sequence). The ends were cut back, 0 bases at V and 7 bases at J, with 13 bases in the middle. Overall study results and limits: The donor cohort was predominantly white British with a female majority, and clonal diversity may have been underestimated. Baseline serostatus was positive in only a handful of AZD1222 recipients.

As concerns this clone: Its specificity is unknown.

Produced via immunoSEQ multiplex PCR; TCRdb's table is partial and in-frame only. The sample lists 130,000 or so clones; 80% to 90% were seen once. The sequence derives from an adult in good health. The sequencing used peripheral blood, collected on day 0 of AZD1222 vaccination. This chain connects TRBV7-9 to TRBJ2-7, with D hard to call. The CDR3 DNA follows: TGTGCCAGCAGCTTAGCTTCGTCGGGCAGGGAGCAGTACTTC. This codes for CASSLASSGREQYF.